Below are 21 T cell receptor beta chains sequenced from a single sample in a study of T cells in Graves' hyperthyroidism and ophthalmopathy (dated by TCRdb to 2018 to 2020). The method behind the library was multiplex PCR. The sequencing machine was an Illumina HiSeq 2000. The TCR beta CDR3 regions were amplified from RNA transcripts. A first-round RT-PCR of the TCR CDR3 used the HTBI primer set with the Qiagen OneStep RT-PCR kit. The public sequencing data were trimmed at Q25 with fastp and processed into clonotypes with MiXCR by TCRdb, which kept only in-frame beta chains. Rows with a matching CDR3 protein are joined into one entry that keeps the most common DNA and genes. The sample records more than 300,000 distinct CDR3 sequences, under 20% of which are singletons. The top ten constitute 35% to 50% of the sample. Specimen: blood. Receptors were obtained from a man aged 18 to 30 with Graves' ophthalmopathy.

In this sample, this clonotype turned up many times. The chain uses TRBV9 and TRBJ1-1; D unclear. The length of the CDR3 is 14 residues. V was pared by 0 bases and J by 5 bases, with 11 bases between. The germline V gene has CDR1 SGDLS and CDR2 YYNGEE. The CDR3 coding sequence is TGTGCCAGCAGCGTAGATCTATGGGGAACTGAAGCTTTCTTT. Its protein product is CASSVDLWGTEAFF.

This clonotype was seen ten or more times. The chain carries TRBV5-1 and TRBJ2-3; TRBD2 matches 9 bases. CDR1 SGHRS and CDR2 YFSETQ come from the germline V gene. V lost 4 bases and J lost 4; bases outside the gene matches: 4. CDR3 length equals 14 residues. CDR3 in DNA: TGCGCCAGCAGCGCGGGACTAGCCCCAGATACGCAGTATTTT. Translated: CASSAGLAPDTQYF. Filled out from reference TRBV5-1 and TRBJ2-3, the complete variable domain reads KAGVTQTPRYLIKTRGQQVTLSCSPISGHRSVSWYQQTPGQGLQFLFEYFSETQRNKGNFPGRFSGRQFSNSRSEMNVSTLELGDSALYLCASSAGLAPDTQYFGPGTRLTVL.

This clonotype was detected ten times or more. V and J are TRBV12-3 or TRBV12-4 and TRBJ1-2; TRBD1 aligns across 7 bases. The CDR3 is 16 residues long. With V trimmed by 5 bases and J by 2 bases, 11 bases remained unmatched. The CDR3 DNA sequence: TGTGCCAGCAGTCTCACCCCCCAGGGGGGGAACTATGGCTACACCTTC. It yields the protein CASSLTPQGGNYGYTF.

This clonotype showed up many times. The V gene is TRBV12-3 or TRBV12-4, the J gene TRBJ2-7; TRBD1 is a possible D gene (6 bases). The length of the CDR3 is 13 residues. Deletions cut 5 bases from V and 2 bases from J, with 10 bases between. CDR3 nucleotides: TGTGCCAGCAGTACCCGGGACACCTACGAGCAGTACTTC. Its protein is CASSTRDTYEQYF.

This clonotype is a singleton in its sample. The chain joins TRBV12-5 to TRBJ2-2, with D possibly matching TRBD2 (7 bases). There are 15 residues in the CDR3. V dropped 0 bases and J dropped 6 bases, with 11 bases sitting between them. Germline assignment: CDR1 LGHNT and CDR2 FRNRAP. CDR3 amino acids: CASGLVLGGAGELFF. For the CDR3, the DNA is TGTGCTAGTGGTTTGGTACTAGGGGGGGCCGGGGAGCTGTTTTTT.

This clonotype was seen repeatedly, ten times or more. The CDR3 sequence: CASSYERGNNEQFF. The CDR3 region has the DNA TGTGCCAGCAGTTATGAACGGGGGAACAATGAGCAGTTCTTC. This chain links TRBV6-1 with TRBJ2-1; D may be TRBD2 (6 bases). The length of the CDR3 is 14 residues. V lost 5 bases, J lost 5 bases, and 13 bases lay in between. Germline-derived CDR1 and CDR2 are MNHNS and SASEGT.

This clonotype showed up many times. The chain is built from TRBV7-6 and TRBJ2-2, with 10 bases identical to TRBD1. The CDR3 length is 17 residues. CDR1 and CDR2 from the germline V gene are SGHVS and FNYEAQ. J gave up 4 bases and V 6 bases, and 11 bases lay outside the gene matches. This CDR3 is CASRWSGTGDGTGELFF. CDR3 bases: TGTGCCAGCAGGTGGTCCGGGACAGGGGACGGCACCGGGGAGCTGTTTTTT.

This clonotype was seen ten or more times. The chain links TRBV5-6 to TRBJ2-1; weak D call: TRBD2 (5 bases). There are 12 residues in the CDR3. The ends were cut back, 4 bases at V and 5 bases at J, with 7 bases in the middle. The germline CDR1 and CDR2 sequences are SGHDT and YYEEEE. The CDR3 sequence is CASSREHNEQFF. For the CDR3, the DNA is TGTGCCAGCAGCAGGGAGCACAATGAGCAGTTCTTC.

This clonotype was seen many times. For the CDR3, the DNA is TGTGCCAGCAGGGTCAGTGGATCTGGAAACACCATATATTTT. It yields the protein CASRVSGSGNTIYF. The chain recombines TRBV7-8 with TRBJ1-3; D gene ambiguous. CDR1 is SGHVS, CDR2 FQNEAQ, per germline. This CDR3 has 14 amino acids. V lost 6 bases and J lost 1, with 10 bases in between.

The chain is built from TRBV5-1 and TRBJ2-1; D call uncertain. The CDR3 has 13 residues. V dropped 5 bases and J dropped 5 bases, with 11 bases sitting between them. Per germline, CDR1 SGHRS and CDR2 YFSETQ. The CDR3 nucleotides are TGCGCCAGCAGTTTAGGACGGCACAATGAGCAGTTCTTC. This codes for CASSLGRHNEQFF. The full variable domain, rest sourced from reference TRBV5-1 and TRBJ2-1, is KAGVTQTPRYLIKTRGQQVTLSCSPISGHRSVSWYQQTPGQGLQFLFEYFSETQRNKGNFPGRFSGRQFSNSRSEMNVSTLELGDSALYLCASSLGRHNEQFFGPGTRLTVL.

V and J are TRBV4-1 and TRBJ2-7; tentatively, D is TRBD1 (6 bases). The V gene's germline CDR1 is MGHRA and CDR2 YSYEKL. The CDR3 sequence is 16 residues long. The V gene lost 2 bases and the J gene lost 3 bases, with 17 bases spanning the gap. The CDR3 nucleotides are TGCGCCAGCAGCCAATCCCCCGGACAGTCGAACTACGAGCAGTACTTC. Protein: CASSQSPGQSNYEQYF.

In this sample, this clonotype turned up many times. The J gene is TRBJ2-7, the V gene TRBV5-1, with 9 bases lining up with TRBD1. The ends lost 3 bases at V and 6 bases at J; junction bases unmatched: 7. The germline CDR1 and CDR2 sequences are SGHRS and YFSETQ. The CDR3 spans 14 residues. The chain's CDR3 is CASSYQGTGLEQYF. Here the CDR3 DNA reads TGCGCCAGCAGCTACCAGGGGACAGGGCTCGAGCAGTACTTC.

This clonotype was seen at least ten times. The V and J genes are TRBV7-2 and TRBJ2-7; 7 bases are shared with TRBD1. This CDR3 region has 15 residues. CDR1 and CDR2 from the germline V gene are SGHTA and FQGNSA. V lost 5 bases to trimming and J lost 1 base; unmatched junction nucleotides: 8. The CDR3 DNA follows: TGTGCCAGCAGCCCGCGACAGGGACCTTCCTACGAGCAGTACTTC. The encoded protein is CASSPRQGPSYEQYF.

This clonotype has more than one count but fewer than ten. The rearrangement links TRBV19 to TRBJ1-2; no clear D. The CDR3 is 14 amino acids. V dropped 5 bases and J dropped 7 bases, with 17 bases sitting between them. The V gene's germline CDR1 is LNHDA and CDR2 SQIVND (reference sequence). CDR3 loop: CASSSVRPEPGYTF. CDR3 sequence (DNA): TGTGCCAGTAGTTCCGTGAGACCTGAACCTGGCTACACCTTC.

With regard to this clonotype: A read error is possible here, since a much larger clone lies one base away. J is TRBJ2-1 and V is TRBV3-1; 9 nucleotides line up with TRBD2. The CDR3 is 16 amino acids. The V segment lost 1 base and the J segment 13 bases; nucleotides outside the gene matches: 14. Germline V gives CDR1 LGHDT, CDR2 YNNKEL (reference sequence). For the CDR3, the DNA is TGTGCCAGCAGCCAAGGGGCTAGCGGGGTGCAGGAGACCCAGTTCTTC. This sequence encodes CASSQGASGVQETQFF.

This clonotype was picked up one time. CDR3 residues: CASGPPGLTETQYF. CDR3 nucleotides: TGTGCCAGCGGCCCCCCGGGGCTAACGGAGACCCAGTACTTC. The chain is built from TRBV12-3 or TRBV12-4 and TRBJ2-5; tentatively, D is TRBD1 or TRBD2 (5 bases each). The V and J ends lost 8 bases and 5 bases respectively, with 18 bases between them. The CDR3 contains 14 residues.

As for this clonotype: A much bigger clone sits one base away, suggesting this may be a read error. The rearrangement links TRBV2 to TRBJ1-1, with TRBD1 identical over 12 bases. Per germline, CDR1 SNHLY and CDR2 FYNNEI. The CDR3 is 16 residues long. The CDR3 region has the DNA TGTGCCGGCAGCGCCCACCGGGACAGGGGGCCCACTGAAGCTTTCTTT. Protein product: CAGSAHRDRGPTEAFF.

This clonotype appeared many times. This chain uses TRBV3-1 with TRBJ1-6; D is unresolved. The germline CDR1 and CDR2 sequences are LGHDT and YNNKEL (reference sequence). V lost 3 bases and J lost 0, with 9 bases in between. The CDR3 loop spans 16 amino acids. This CDR3 reads CASSQAPGSYNSPLHF. The CDR3 nucleotides are TGTGCCAGCAGCCAGGCCCCAGGCTCCTATAATTCACCCCTCCACTTT.

The chain couples TRBV5-6 to TRBJ2-5; 10 nucleotides line up with TRBD2. The germline CDR1 and CDR2 sequences are SGHDT and YYEEEE. Unmatched junction bases numbered 10, after V lost 0 bases and J lost 5 bases. CDR3 length: 17 amino acids. The CDR3 reads CASSLEVQRGGRETQYF. The CDR3 region has the DNA TGTGCCAGCAGCTTGGAAGTACAGCGGGGGGGACGGGAGACCCAGTACTTC.

This clonotype occurred many times. The chain couples TRBV5-1 to TRBJ2-7, with TRBD1 matching 7 bases. V lost 4 bases and J lost 3; bases outside the gene matches: 7. This CDR3 comprises 14 residues. The germline V gene encodes CDR1 SGHRS and CDR2 YFSETQ. The CDR3: CASSDPGQSYEQYF. DNA for the CDR3: TGCGCCAGCAGCGACCCGGGACAGAGCTACGAGCAGTACTTC. The whole variable domain, remainder taken from reference TRBV5-1 and TRBJ2-7, is KAGVTQTPRYLIKTRGQQVTLSCSPISGHRSVSWYQQTPGQGLQFLFEYFSETQRNKGNFPGRFSGRQFSNSRSEMNVSTLELGDSALYLCASSDPGQSYEQYFGPGTRLTVT.

This rearrangement joins TRBV29-1 to TRBJ2-1; 7 bases map to TRBD1. This CDR3 contains 19 residues. The V gene's germline CDR1 is SQVTM and CDR2 ANQGSEA. The junction had 21 bases not matched to a gene; V was cut back by 3 bases and J by 4 bases. CDR3 in DNA: TGCAGCGTTGAGATCCCGCGGACAGGAGGATTTACTATGTACAATGAGCAGTTCTTC. The encoded protein is CSVEIPRTGGFTMYNEQFF.